Presented here are 8 T cell receptor beta chains from one specimen sequenced in a study of T cells in Graves' hyperthyroidism and ophthalmopathy. The investigators amplified TCR beta CDR3 regions from RNA transcripts. The TCR CDR3 was amplified in a first-round RT-PCR using the HTBI primer set. Each CDR3 protein gets one entry after TCRdb re-called the multiplex PCR reads with MiXCR. This table holds around 36,000 distinct CDR3 sequences, about 47% found once. The sequencing input was blood. Source of these receptors: a man aged 35 to 55 with Graves' ophthalmopathy.

The chain joins TRBV10-3 to TRBJ2-2, with D tentatively TRBD2 (6 bases). The CDR3 totals 14 residues. CDR1 and CDR2 (germline): ENHRY, SYGVKD. Trimming removed 2 bases from V and 4 bases from J, with 8 bases in between. CDR3 nucleotide sequence: TGTGCCATCAGTGAGGGAGGGACCACCGGGGAGCTGTTTTTT. Encoded protein: CAISEGGTTGELFF.

This clonotype came up many times. V and J are TRBV2 and TRBJ1-3, with 7 nucleotides matching TRBD1. The CDR3 is 18 amino acids. V lost 0 bases and J lost 0; bases outside the gene matches: 8. Germline CDR1 reads SNHLY; CDR2 reads FYNNEI. The CDR3 protein is CASSEAFRGTASGNTIYF. In DNA, the CDR3 is TGTGCCAGCAGTGAAGCTTTTAGAGGGACAGCCTCTGGAAACACCATATATTTT.

V is TRBV6-1 and J is TRBJ2-3, with TRBD1 matching 8 bases. Germline values: CDR1 MNHNS, CDR2 SASEGT. The V gene end was trimmed by 5 bases and the J gene end by 3 bases; junction bases not matched to a gene: 7. The CDR3 spans 15 residues. CDR3 in DNA: TGTGCCAGCAGTCCTCGCAGGGGGCGTACAGATACGCAGTATTTT. Protein product: CASSPRRGRTDTQYF.

This clonotype was detected only once. V usage is TRBV9 and J usage is TRBJ1-2, with 11 bases aligning to TRBD1. Germline lookup yields CDR1 SGDLS and CDR2 YYNGEE. The CDR3 has 16 residues. After removal of 4 bases from V and 3 bases from J, the junction contained 8 bases not matched to a gene. CDR3 residues: CASSLGDRGFHYGYTF. CDR3 bases: TGTGCCAGCAGCCTGGGGGACAGGGGGTTTCACTATGGCTACACCTTC.

This clonotype was seen a single time. CDR3 loop: CSAPRTSGIANEQFF. CDR3 bases: TGCAGTGCTCCCCGGACTAGCGGGATCGCGAATGAGCAGTTCTTC. The gene calls are TRBV20-1 and TRBJ2-1; TRBD2 aligns across 12 bases. This CDR3 is built from 15 residues. J gave up 7 bases and V 5 bases, and 9 bases lay outside the gene matches. Germline loops: CDR1 DFQATT, CDR2 SNEGSKA (reference sequence).

This clonotype has ten or more counts. The rearrangement links TRBV28 to TRBJ2-5, with TRBD1 matching over 10 bases. The CDR3 has 18 residues. Trimming removed 9 bases from V and 5 bases from J; junction bases left unmatched: 21. Germline loops: CDR1 MDHEN, CDR2 SYDVKM. As DNA, the CDR3 is TGTGCCAGGTCCACCCTAGCCCCCTCGGACAGGGGGATCGAGACCCAGTACTTC. This encodes CARSTLAPSDRGIETQYF.

The chain recombines TRBV6-1 with TRBJ2-5; 10 bases map to TRBD1. Trimming at V came to 6 bases and at J to 4 bases, leaving 5 bases not matched to a gene. Germline CDR1 reads MNHNS; CDR2 reads SASEGT. The CDR3 spans 14 residues. The CDR3 spells CASSPGQGPETQYF. The DNA of the CDR3 is TGTGCCAGCAGCCCGGGACAGGGGCCAGAGACCCAGTACTTC.

The sample holds many counts of this clonotype. The J gene is TRBJ1-5, the V gene TRBV6-6; a weak D match, TRBD1 (6 bases). Germline CDR1 reads MNHNY; CDR2 reads SVGAGI (reference sequence). Trimming stripped 0 bases from V and 6 bases from J, with 12 bases between. The CDR3 is made up of 15 amino acids. The CDR3 is CASSYSSSGAQPQHF. The CDR3 DNA sequence: TGTGCCAGCAGTTACTCTTCTTCAGGGGCTCAGCCCCAGCATTTT.